What follows is one T cell receptor beta chain and its context. With a J-beta primer mix and a sample-barcoded 5' primer, a second PCR ran 7 to 11 cycles. TCRdb re-derived calls from the 5' RACE reads in MiXCR, one entry per CDR3 protein. The sample has 700,000 to 950,000 distinct CDR3 sequences, roughly 41% seen once; the top ten hold 20% to 25%. Per the germline V gene, CDR1 is SGHTA and CDR2 is FQGNSA. This CDR3 spans 16 amino acids. V lost 5 bases and J lost 9, with 25 bases in between. The data originate from a study of blood T cells in healthy people across ages. The material sequenced was blood. The source is a woman aged 60-75 years in good health. The chain joins TRBV7-2 to TRBJ2-5; D perhaps matches TRBD2 (6 bases). The CDR3 sequence is CASSAVTSSPQGAQYF. The CDR3 nucleotides are TGTGCCAGCAGCGCCGTTACTAGCAGCCCCCAAGGGGCCCAGTACTTC.